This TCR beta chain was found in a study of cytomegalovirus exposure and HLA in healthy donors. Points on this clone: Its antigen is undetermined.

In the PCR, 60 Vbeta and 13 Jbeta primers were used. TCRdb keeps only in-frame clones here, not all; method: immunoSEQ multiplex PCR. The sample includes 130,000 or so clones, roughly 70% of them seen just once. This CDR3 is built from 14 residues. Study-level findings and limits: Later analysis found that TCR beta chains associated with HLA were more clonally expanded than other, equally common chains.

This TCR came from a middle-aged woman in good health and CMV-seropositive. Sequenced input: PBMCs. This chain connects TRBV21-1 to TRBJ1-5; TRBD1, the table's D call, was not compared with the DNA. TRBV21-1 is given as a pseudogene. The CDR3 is CASSKGQVNQPQHF. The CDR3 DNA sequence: TGTGCCAGCAGCAAAGGGCAGGTCAATCAGCCCCAGCATTTT.